The present T cell receptor beta chain was sequenced within a study of blood T cells in healthy people across ages. Overall study results and limits: Conclusively comparing naive with antigen-experienced cells was impossible with unsorted PBMCs.

This clonotype was seen only a few times. The antigen remains unidentified. Germline V gives CDR1 SGHVS, CDR2 FNYEAQ. V lost 5 bases, J lost 0 bases, and 11 bases lay in between. The CDR3 is 15 residues long. Then a second PCR, running about 6 to 11 cycles, was carried out with a sample-barcoded 5' primer and a J-beta primer mix. Each sample yielded at least 2.5 million CDR3-containing paired-end reads. Each CDR3 protein is one row after TCRdb ran MiXCR on the 5' RACE reads. The sample yields about 1.5 million distinct CDR3 sequences, 40% to 45% seen once. Sequencing was done on a sample of blood. This clonotype was sampled from a woman younger than 30 in good health. V usage is TRBV7-6 and J usage is TRBJ1-5, with D unresolved. The CDR3 is CASSPALNSNQPQHF. CDR3 sequence (DNA): TGTGCCAGCAGCCCGGCCCTAAATAGCAATCAGCCCCAGCATTTT. The variable domain in full, completed from reference TRBV7-6 and TRBJ1-5, reads GAGVSQSPRYKVTKRGQDVALRCDPISGHVSLYWYRQALGQGPEFLTYFNYEAQQDKSGLPNDRFSAERPEGSISTLTIQRTEQRDSAMYRCASSPALNSNQPQHFGDGTRLSIL.